This TCR beta chain was documented in a study of blood T cell repertoires in COVID-19. CDR1 is MDHEN, CDR2 SYDVKM, per germline. The CDR3 contains 14 residues. Trimming cost V 6 bases and J 4 bases; bases outside gene matches: 4. The assay was immunoSEQ multiplex PCR, and TCRdb's table has in-frame clones only and misses some. The sample lists a few hundred thousand clones; around 90% were seen once. The origin of this receptor is a woman in her late teens or twenties with acute COVID-19. The sequenced sample consisted of PBMCs or T cells enriched from blood (not recorded which). The V call is TRBV28, the J call TRBJ1-5, with 9 bases fitting TRBD1. CDR3 residues: CASRGTGPNQPQHF. DNA of the CDR3: TGTGCCAGCAGGGGGACAGGGCCAAATCAGCCCCAGCATTTT.